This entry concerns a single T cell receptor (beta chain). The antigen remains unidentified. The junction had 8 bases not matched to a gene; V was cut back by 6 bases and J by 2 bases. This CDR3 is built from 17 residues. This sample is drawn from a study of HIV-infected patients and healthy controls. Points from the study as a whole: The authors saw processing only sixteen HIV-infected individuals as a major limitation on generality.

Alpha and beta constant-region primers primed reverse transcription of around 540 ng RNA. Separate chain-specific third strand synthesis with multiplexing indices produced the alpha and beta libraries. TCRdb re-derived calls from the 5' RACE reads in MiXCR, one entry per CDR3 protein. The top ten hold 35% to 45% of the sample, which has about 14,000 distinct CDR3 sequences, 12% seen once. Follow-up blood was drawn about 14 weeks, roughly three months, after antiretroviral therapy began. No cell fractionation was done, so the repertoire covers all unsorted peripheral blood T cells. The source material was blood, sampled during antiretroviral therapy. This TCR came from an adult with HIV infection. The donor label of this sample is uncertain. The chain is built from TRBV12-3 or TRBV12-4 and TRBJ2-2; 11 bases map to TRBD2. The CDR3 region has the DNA TGTGCCAGCAGCACGGGACTAGCGGAAAAAAACACCGGGGAGCTGTTTTTT. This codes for CASSTGLAEKNTGELFF.